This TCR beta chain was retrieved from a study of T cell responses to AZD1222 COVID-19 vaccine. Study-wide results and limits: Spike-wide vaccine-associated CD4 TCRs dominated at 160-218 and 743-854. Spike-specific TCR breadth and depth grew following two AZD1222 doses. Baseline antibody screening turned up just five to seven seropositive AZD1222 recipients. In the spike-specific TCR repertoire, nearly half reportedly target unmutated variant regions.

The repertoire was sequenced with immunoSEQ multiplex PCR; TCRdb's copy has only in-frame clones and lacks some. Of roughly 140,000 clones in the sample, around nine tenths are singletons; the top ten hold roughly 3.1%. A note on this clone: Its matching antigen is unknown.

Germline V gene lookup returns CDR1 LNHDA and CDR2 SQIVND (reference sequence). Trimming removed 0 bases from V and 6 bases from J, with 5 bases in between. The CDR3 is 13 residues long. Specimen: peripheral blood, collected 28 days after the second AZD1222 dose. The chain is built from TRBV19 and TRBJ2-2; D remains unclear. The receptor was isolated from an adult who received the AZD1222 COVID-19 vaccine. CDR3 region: CASSIDASGELFF. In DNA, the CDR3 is TGTGCCAGTAGTATAGATGCGTCCGGGGAGCTGTTTTTT.